The rows below give T cell receptor beta chains drawn from one sample of a study of cytomegalovirus exposure and HLA in healthy donors. Here immunoSEQ multiplex PCR was the method, and the copy in TCRdb shows in-frame clones only, minus some. The table has about 110,000 clones, roughly 80% seen once. Material for sequencing was PBMCs. All receptors derive from a middle-aged woman in good health and CMV-seropositive. Both conserved end residues are part of each CDR3. Each record gives: V gene, clone size, D gene, J gene, CDR3 DNA, CDR3 protein. D genes are given only for firm matches. Some rows mark clone size as missing; the rest say once, few, many or name a class of expanded clone.

>TRBV27|.|TRBD1|TRBJ2-7
TGTGCCAGCAGTTTATCGGAAGGGGGCGGGGACAGGGCTATTATCGGCGAGCAGTACTTC
CASSLSEGGGDRAIIGEQYF
>TRBV5-1|few|TRBD2|TRBJ2-3
TGCGCCAGCAGGGGGACTAGTGGCACAGATACGCAGTATTTT
CASRGTSGTDTQYF
>TRBV9|.|.|TRBJ1-2
TGTGCCAGCAGTTTTGGGCCATATGGCTACACCTTC
CASSFGPYGYTF
>TRBV18|.|.|TRBJ2-3
TGTGCCAGCTCACGGTTAGCCACGGCCGACCCGGATACGCAGTATTTT
CASSRLATADPDTQYF
>TRBV10-2|.|TRBD2|TRBJ2-3
TGCGCCAGCAGAGCGGGACTAGCGGGGGGAAATACGCAGTATTTT
CASRAGLAGGNTQYF
>TRBV14|.|.|TRBJ1-3
TGTGCCAGCAGCCAAGATGTTATCCGCCCCGCGACTGAAAACACCATATATTTT
CASSQDVIRPATENTIYF
>TRBV29-1|.|TRBD2|TRBJ2-4
TGCAGCGTTAAACTAGCGGGAGGCTTCATTCAGTACTTC
CSVKLAGGFIQYF
>TRBV5-5|.|.|TRBJ2-2
TGTGCCAGCAGCGCGCAGGGGAACACCGGGGAGCTGTTTTTT
CASSAQGNTGELFF
>TRBV27|.|TRBD1|TRBJ2-7
TGTGCCAGCAGTTTGGGGGGTACGACAGGGGTCGAGCAGTACTTC
CASSLGGTTGVEQYF
>TRBV2|.|.|TRBJ1-2
TGTGCCAGCAGGTCTCTCGGGTTTGAGGACTATGGCTACACCTTC
CASRSLGFEDYGYTF
>TRBV19|.|TRBD1|TRBJ2-1
TGTGCCAGTAGCGAGGGACAGTACAATGAGCAGTTCTTC
CASSEGQYNEQFF
>TRBV5-4|.|TRBD2|TRBJ2-5
TGTGCCAGCAGCTTGGTAACTAGCGGGGGCCGAGAGACCCAGTACTTC
CASSLVTSGGRETQYF
>TRBV7-2|.|TRBD2|TRBJ2-2
TGTGCCAGCAGCTTCACGGTCCGGGAGGGGTCATACACCGGGGAGCTGTTTTTT
CASSFTVREGSYTGELFF
>TRBV6-5|few|.|TRBJ2-3
TGTGCCAGCAGCCCCTCGATTTACTCCACAGATACGCAGTATTTT
CASSPSIYSTDTQYF
>TRBV2|.|TRBD2|TRBJ2-1
TGTGCCAGCAGTGAGTCTAGCGGGAGGGCCTCTGGTGAGCAGTTCTTC
CASSESSGRASGEQFF
>TRBV19|once|.|TRBJ1-2
TGTGCCACCACGGACTCTGCCTTTGGCTACACCTTC
CATTDSAFGYTF
>TRBV5-1|.|TRBD1|TRBJ1-4
TGCGCCAGCAGCCCAACCGGGACAGGGAATGAAAAACTGTTTTTT
CASSPTGTGNEKLFF
>TRBV6-7|.|.|TRBJ2-7
TGTGCCAGCAGGTGGGACAACTCCTACGAGCAGTACTTC
CASRWDNSYEQYF
>TRBV27|.|TRBD2|TRBJ2-3
TGTGCCAGCAGTCGACTAGCGGGGCCCAGGGAAACGCAGTATTTT
CASSRLAGPRETQYF
>TRBV5-4|once|TRBD2|TRBJ2-1
TGTGCCAGCACCTTACGGGGAGGGAATTATGAGCAGTTCTTC
CASTLRGGNYEQFF
>TRBV13|.|TRBD1|TRBJ2-5
TGTGCCAGCAGCACTAGGACAGGGGGCTCGGCGGAGACCCAGTACTTC
CASSTRTGGSAETQYF
>TRBV6-5|few|TRBD2|TRBJ2-3
TGTGCCAGCAGACCGGGGGGGAGGCGAGATACGCAGTATTTT
CASRPGGRRDTQYF
>TRBV28|once|.|TRBJ2-5
TGTGCCAGCAGTTTTTATGCCCAACTCTTGCAAGAGACCCAGTACTTC
CASSFYAQLLQETQYF
>TRBV5-6|.|.|TRBJ2-7
TGTGCCAGCAGCATACTAGCTCGCGAGCAGTACTTC
CASSILAREQYF
>TRBV7-3|.|TRBD1|TRBJ1-1
TGTGCCAGCAGCCAACAGGGGTGGGGCACTGAAGCTTTCTTT
CASSQQGWGTEAFF
>TRBV2|.|.|TRBJ1-4
TGTGCCAGCAGTAGCTCCGGGACAAGAGATGAAAAACTGTTTTTT
CASSSSGTRDEKLFF
>TRBV5-6|.|.|TRBJ2-7
TGTGCCAGCAGCTACATGACCAGGGTCTCCTACGAGCAGTACTTC
CASSYMTRVSYEQYF
>TRBV6-4|.|TRBD2|TRBJ2-1
TGTGCCAGCAGTCCGGGACTAGAGAGTCATATAGGGCAGTTCTTC
CASSPGLESHIGQFF
>TRBV11-2|.|.|TRBJ2-6
TGTGCCAGCAGCTTACGATCAGGGCCTAGCTCTGGGGCCAACGTCCTGACTTTC
CASSLRSGPSSGANVLTF
>TRBV7-8|.|TRBD1|TRBJ1-2
TGTGCCAGCAGCCAAGACAGGGATGGCTACACCTTC
CASSQDRDGYTF
>TRBV6-5|few|.|TRBJ2-3
TGTGCCAGCAGCCTAATTCGCACAGATACGCAGTATTTT
CASSLIRTDTQYF
>TRBV11-3|.|TRBD2|TRBJ2-1
TGTGCCAGCAGCCCCCCGGGACTAGCGGGAGACAATGAGCAGTTCTTC
CASSPPGLAGDNEQFF